Following are 24 T cell receptor beta chains from one sample sequenced in a study of T cell responses to AZD1222 COVID-19 vaccine. The table came from immunoSEQ multiplex PCR; TCRdb's copy has only in-frame clones and leaves some out. Among about 68,000 clones listed, about nine tenths were seen once. Source: peripheral blood, taken on day 0 of AZD1222 vaccination. These receptors all come from an adult in good health.

The chain couples TRBV19 to TRBJ1-2; D unresolved. CDR1 and CDR2 from the germline V gene are LNHDA and SQIVND (reference sequence). The CDR3 runs to 13 residues. V was trimmed by 0 bases and J by 6 bases, leaving 8 bases between them. CDR3 region: CASSIDLGNGYTF. The CDR3 DNA reads TGTGCCAGTAGTATAGATCTGGGGAATGGCTACACCTTC.

This chain joins TRBV19 and TRBJ1-1; 7 nucleotides line up with TRBD1. Germline loops: CDR1 LNHDA, CDR2 SQIVND (reference sequence). The junction had 23 bases not matched to a gene; V was cut back by 5 bases and J by 5 bases. CDR3 size: 19 residues. CDR3 in DNA: TGTGCCAGTAGTCCCTCGGTGAAGGGCAGGGGGTTCCGGGCGACTGAAGCTTTCTTT. Translating gives CASSPSVKGRGFRATEAFF.

The chain links TRBV6-5 to TRBJ2-1; D is ambiguous. Germline V gene sequence: CDR1 MNHEY, CDR2 SVGAGI. Trimming pared 5 bases from V and 8 bases from J, leaving 7 bases between. The CDR3 sequence is 11 residues long. DNA of the CDR3: TGTGCCAGCAGTCTAAACTATGAGCAGTTCTTC. Protein product: CASSLNYEQFF.

The rearrangement uses TRBV10-2 and TRBJ1-5, with TRBD1 as a possible D gene (5 bases). CDR3 length: 15 amino acids. Germline V CDR1 and CDR2: WSHSY, SAAADI. V was cut by 3 bases and J by 2 bases, with 11 bases left in between. Here the CDR3 DNA reads TGCGCCAGCAGTGAAAGGGGCGCCGGCAATCAGCCCCAGCATTTT. Translated: CASSERGAGNQPQHF.

The chain combines TRBV5-1 with TRBJ1-4, with TRBD1 matching over 7 bases. Germline trimming cut 0 bases from V and 8 bases from J; bases unmatched to any gene: 7. The CDR3 has 15 amino acids. Germline CDR1 reads SGHRS; CDR2 reads YFSETQ. The CDR3 protein is CASSLGTGVAEKLFF. In DNA form, the CDR3 reads TGCGCCAGCAGCTTGGGCACAGGGGTGGCGGAAAAACTGTTTTTT.

The V and J genes are TRBV3-1 (or the pseudogene TRBV3-2) and TRBJ2-7; D not resolved. With 1 base removed from V and 9 bases from J, the gap between germline ends came to 13 bases. In germline, CDR1 is LGHDT, CDR2 YNNKEL (reference sequence). The CDR3 has 13 amino acids. The CDR3 loop is CASSQVDTIGQYF. The DNA for the CDR3 is TGTGCCAGCAGCCAAGTTGACACTATCGGGCAGTACTTC.

The chain couples TRBV7-2 to TRBJ2-1; 9 bases map to TRBD2. Germline V gene lookup returns CDR1 SGHTA and CDR2 FQGNSA. CDR3 length: 14 amino acids. V shed 5 bases and J 8 bases; nucleotides not matched to a gene: 7. The CDR3 here is CASSLSSGRYEQFF. The CDR3, as DNA: TGTGCCAGCAGCCTCAGTAGCGGGAGATATGAGCAGTTCTTC.

Only a few counts were recorded for this clone. CDR3 DNA sequence: TGTGCCAGCAGTGACCCTGAGGGAGATACGCAGTATTTT. Translating gives CASSDPEGDTQYF. The rearrangement joins TRBV2 to TRBJ2-3, with D tentatively TRBD2 (5 bases). Trimming stripped 3 bases from V and 5 bases from J, with 9 bases between. This CDR3 is built from 13 residues. Per the germline V gene, CDR1 is SNHLY and CDR2 is FYNNEI. The entire variable domain, with the rest obtained from reference TRBV2 and TRBJ2-3, is as follows: EPEVTQTPSHQVTQMGQEVILRCVPISNHLYFYWYRQILGQKVEFLVSFYNNEISEKSEIFDDQFSVERPDGSNFTLKIRSTKLEDSAMYFCASSDPEGDTQYFGPGTRLTVL.

The V call is TRBV6-2 or TRBV6-3, the J call TRBJ2-1, with a weak D call TRBD2 (5 bases). V was trimmed by 5 bases and J by 2 bases, leaving 16 bases between them. Germline lookup yields CDR1 MNHEY and CDR2 SVGEGT. The CDR3 spans 16 residues. The CDR3 is CASSPGNSGPYNEQFF. CDR3 sequence (DNA): TGTGCCAGCAGTCCGGGGAATAGTGGCCCCTACAATGAGCAGTTCTTC.

This chain connects TRBV7-9 to TRBJ2-3; 8 nucleotides line up with TRBD1. Trimming took 4 bases from V and 2 from J; bases not matched to a gene: 8. This CDR3 has 16 amino acids. The germline V gene encodes CDR1 SEHNR and CDR2 FQNEAQ (reference sequence). The CDR3 is CASSWSGGFSTDTQYF. The CDR3 nucleotides read TGTGCCAGCAGCTGGTCAGGGGGCTTTTCCACAGATACGCAGTATTTT.

The chain links TRBV5-1 to TRBJ1-4; 9 bases fit TRBD1. V shed 2 bases, J shed 4 bases, and the junction held 9 bases outside the gene matches. Germline CDR1 reads SGHRS; CDR2 reads YFSETQ. The CDR3 extends over 17 amino acids. CDR3 sequence (DNA): TGCGCCAGCAGCTTCGGACAGGGGAACCTAGTTAATGAAAAACTGTTTTTT. Its protein is CASSFGQGNLVNEKLFF.

The genes are TRBV2 and TRBJ2-5, with D unresolved. The germline V gene encodes CDR1 SNHLY and CDR2 FYNNEI. V was cut by 2 bases and J by 5 bases, with 12 bases left in between. CDR3 length: 14 residues. The CDR3 nucleotides read TGTGCCAGCAGTGAATTGAGTAGCTTGGAGACCCAGTACTTC. Residues: CASSELSSLETQYF.

This chain connects TRBV6-1 to TRBJ1-1; possible D gene TRBD1, 6 bases. Trimming left V 4 bases short and J 2 bases short, with 17 bases between. The germline gives CDR1 MNHNS, CDR2 SASEGT. The CDR3 covers 16 residues. The CDR3 DNA is TGTGCCAGCAGTGTAGCCAGAAACAGGGCTAACACTGAAGCTTTCTTT. Protein sequence: CASSVARNRANTEAFF.

The chain joins TRBV6-1 to TRBJ2-1, with 9 bases aligning to TRBD2. From germline, CDR1 is MNHNS and CDR2 SASEGT. Trimming at V came to 3 bases and at J to 5 bases, leaving 8 bases not matched to a gene. The CDR3 contains 16 residues. CDR3 nucleotides: TGTGCCAGCAGTGACCTGGTAGCGGGAGTAAACAATGAGCAGTTCTTC. Protein: CASSDLVAGVNNEQFF.

CDR3 DNA sequence: TGCGCCAGCAGTCACGGACAGGGGATTGGCTACACCTTC. Translation gives CASSHGQGIGYTF. This sequence joins TRBV10-2 and TRBJ1-2; 9 nucleotides line up with TRBD1. The CDR3 runs to 13 residues. With 5 bases clipped from V and 7 bases from J, the junction kept 5 bases outside the gene matches. Looked up from germline, CDR1 is WSHSY and CDR2 is SAAADI.

This clone was seen just once. The DNA of the CDR3 is TGTGCCAGCAGCCAGGGGAGGGGACTAGCCTACGAGCAGTACTTC. As protein: CASSQGRGLAYEQYF. V gene TRBV4-2 combines with J gene TRBJ2-7, with 8 bases lining up with TRBD2. V dropped 3 bases and J dropped 2; count of bases not matched to a gene: 6. From germline, CDR1 is LGHNA and CDR2 YNFKEQ. The CDR3 has 15 amino acids.

The V gene is TRBV29-1, the J gene TRBJ2-1; TRBD2 might be the D (6 bases). This CDR3 is 11 amino acids long. V lost 7 bases and J lost 4, with 8 bases in between. The germline gives CDR1 SQVTM, CDR2 ANQGSEA. CDR3 bases: TGCAGCGGGGACTTATACAATGAGCAGTTCTTC. It translates to CSGDLYNEQFF.

J is TRBJ1-1 and V is TRBV6-5; D not resolved. The V end was cut by 5 bases, the J end by 2 bases, with 12 bases between. This CDR3 is 14 amino acids long. Per germline, CDR1 MNHEY and CDR2 SVGAGI. CDR3 amino acids: CASSPVIANTEAFF. The CDR3 nucleotides are TGTGCCAGCAGTCCGGTAATAGCCAACACTGAAGCTTTCTTT.

J is TRBJ2-6 and V is TRBV7-8; D is ambiguous. The CDR3 contains 16 residues. The V gene lost 1 base and the J gene lost 0 bases, with 7 bases spanning the gap. Germline V gene sequence: CDR1 SGHVS, CDR2 FQNEAQ. The chain's CDR3 is CASSLVAFSGANVLTF. CDR3 sequence (DNA): TGTGCCAGCAGCTTAGTCGCTTTCTCTGGGGCCAACGTCCTGACTTTC.

The chain couples TRBV10-2 to TRBJ2-5; 8 nucleotides line up with TRBD1. CDR3 length equals 14 residues. Germline V gives CDR1 WSHSY, CDR2 SAAADI. V was clipped by 2 bases and J by 5 bases; unmatched bases: 4. CDR3: CASSEHGDRETQYF. The CDR3 DNA reads TGCGCCAGCAGTGAGCATGGGGACAGGGAGACCCAGTACTTC.

The rearrangement links TRBV15 to TRBJ1-1; D ambiguous. CDR1 and CDR2 (germline): LNHNV, YYDKDF (reference sequence). Deletions cut 0 bases from V and 6 bases from J, with 8 bases between. The CDR3 runs 13 residues. CDR3 bases: TGTGCCACCAGCAGAGATATAACGTCTGAAGCTTTCTTT. It is translated as CATSRDITSEAFF.

The CDR3 sequence: CASSMRGQEDTQYF. The DNA for the CDR3 is TGTGCCAGTAGTATGAGAGGGCAAGAAGATACGCAGTATTTT. The rearrangement joins TRBV19 to TRBJ2-3, with D tentatively TRBD2 (5 bases). Germline CDR1 reads LNHDA; CDR2 reads SQIVND (reference sequence). CDR3 length equals 14 residues. V shed 3 bases and J shed 5 bases, with 12 bases lying between them.

J is TRBJ1-1 and V is TRBV12-3 or TRBV12-4; unclear D gene. This CDR3 is built from 13 residues. Trimming pared 6 bases from V and 1 base from J, leaving 9 bases between. CDR3 region: CASRPGPNTEAFF. The CDR3 region has the DNA TGTGCCAGCAGACCTGGGCCGAACACTGAAGCTTTCTTT.

The rearrangement uses TRBV5-1 and TRBJ1-2; 10 bases align to TRBD1. This CDR3 contains 14 residues. Germline V lookup: CDR1 SGHRS, CDR2 YFSETQ. The V segment lost 2 bases and the J segment 3 bases; nucleotides outside the gene matches: 1. CDR3 coding DNA: TGCGCCAGCAGCTTCGGGACAGGGGACTATGGCTACACCTTC. The encoded protein is CASSFGTGDYGYTF.